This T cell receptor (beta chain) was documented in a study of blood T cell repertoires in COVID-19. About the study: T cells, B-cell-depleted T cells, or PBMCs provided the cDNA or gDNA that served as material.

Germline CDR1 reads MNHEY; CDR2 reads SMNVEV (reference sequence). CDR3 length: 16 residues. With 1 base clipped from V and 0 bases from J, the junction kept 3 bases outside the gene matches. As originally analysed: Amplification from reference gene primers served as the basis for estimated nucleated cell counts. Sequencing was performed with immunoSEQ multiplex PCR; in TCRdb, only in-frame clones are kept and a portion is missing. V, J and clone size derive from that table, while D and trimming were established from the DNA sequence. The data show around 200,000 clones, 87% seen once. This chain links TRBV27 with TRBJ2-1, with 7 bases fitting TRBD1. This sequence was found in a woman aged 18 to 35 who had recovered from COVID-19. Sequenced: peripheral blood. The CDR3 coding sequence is TGTGCCAGCAGTTTATTCGGGGACAGCTCCTACAATGAGCAGTTCTTC. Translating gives CASSLFGDSSYNEQFF.